The entry below describes one T cell receptor beta chain. The antigen is unknown. TCRdb independently ran MiXCR on the RT-PCR reads; one entry per CDR3 protein. The sample carries 450,000 to 550,000 distinct CDR3 sequences, over 25% recorded once. This sample was taken from a study of response to subunit inactivated influenza vaccine. Notes on the study in general: The authors suggested that every seasonal influenza vaccination recruits few new T cells.

The germline V gene encodes CDR1 DFQATT and CDR2 SNEGSKA (reference sequence). This CDR3 has 14 residues. The V and J ends lost 2 bases and 0 bases respectively, with 8 bases between them. The V and J genes are TRBV20-1 and TRBJ1-3; D not resolved. The TCR comes from a man aged 50-59 years who received an inactivated influenza vaccine. This material consisted of CD4+ T cells sorted from PBMCs, taken approximately 5 days after vaccination. The CDR3 here is CSARSPNSGNTIYF. The CDR3 DNA follows: TGCAGTGCTAGATCCCCGAACTCTGGAAACACCATATATTTT.